The 17 T cell receptor beta chains in this list originate from one sample, sequenced in a study of shared clonotypes between healthy human individuals. The protocol was immunoSEQ multiplex PCR, while the TCRdb copy is restricted to in-frame clones and leaves out a portion. The profile shows roughly 640,000 clones, under 80% of them singletons. The sequenced sample consisted of memory CD4+ T cells sorted from blood. Regarding subset: CD45RA-negative fraction. The receptors come from a woman younger than 45 in good health.

This clone occurred many times. The chain combines TRBV19 with TRBJ2-7; D gene uncertain. The V end lost 3 bases, the J end lost 2 bases, and 8 bases lay between the germline ends. This CDR3 spans 13 amino acids. Germline V lookup: CDR1 LNHDA, CDR2 SQIVND (reference sequence). The CDR3 loop is CASSMTHPYEQYF. The CDR3 DNA reads TGTGCCAGTAGTATGACCCACCCCTACGAGCAGTACTTC.

The CDR3, as DNA: TGCGCCAGCAGGGTTGGGGTGAACACTGAAGCTTTCTTT. Its translation is CASRVGVNTEAFF. V is TRBV10-2 and J is TRBJ1-1; D remains unclear. The CDR3 is 13 amino acids. Looked up from germline, CDR1 is WSHSY and CDR2 is SAAADI. Trimming stripped 6 bases from V and 0 bases from J, with 8 bases between.

This chain uses TRBV2 with TRBJ2-2; 7 nucleotides agree with TRBD2. Trimming removed 3 bases from V and 4 bases from J; junction bases left unmatched: 8. This CDR3 comprises 16 residues. Germline lookup yields CDR1 SNHLY and CDR2 FYNNEI. The CDR3 DNA reads as TGTGCCAGCAGTGACGGGCGGGAGTTCGGCACCGGGGAGCTGTTTTTT. Protein: CASSDGREFGTGELFF.

The chain recombines TRBV2 with TRBJ2-1, with D hard to call. The V gene's germline CDR1 is SNHLY and CDR2 FYNNEI. The CDR3 totals 13 residues. Trimming cost V 6 bases and J 8 bases, with 14 bases left between them. The DNA for the CDR3 is TGTGCCAGCAGGGGCTATTTCAGTGATGAGCAGTTCTTC. This sequence encodes CASRGYFSDEQFF.

For the CDR3, the DNA is TGTGCCAGCAGTTACTCGTATGACAACAATGAGCAGTTCTTC. This codes for CASSYSYDNNEQFF. The J gene is TRBJ2-1, the V gene TRBV6-5; D unresolved. Trimming left V 0 bases short and J 5 bases short, with 8 bases between. The CDR3 runs 14 residues. The germline CDR1 and CDR2 sequences are MNHEY and SVGAGI.

The table lists this clone with a count of one. The rearrangement joins TRBV9 to TRBJ1-1; D remains ambiguous. This CDR3 has 14 residues. V was cut by 4 bases and J by 3 bases, with 13 bases left in between. From germline, CDR1 is SGDLS and CDR2 YYNGEE. The CDR3 DNA reads TGTGCCAGCAGCCCCCCCTTTGAGGACACTGAAGCTTTCTTT. Translated, it gives CASSPPFEDTEAFF.

The chain couples TRBV28 to TRBJ1-5; no firm D call. There are 13 residues in the CDR3. Germline CDR1 is MDHEN and CDR2 is SYDVKM. V gave up 7 bases and J gave up 5 bases, with 12 bases separating them. CDR3 in amino acids: CASMEEGDQPQHF. CDR3 in DNA: TGTGCCAGCATGGAAGAGGGTGATCAGCCCCAGCATTTT.

This clone was picked up many times. The genes are TRBV11-2 and TRBJ2-1; tentatively, D is TRBD1 (6 bases). Trimming took 2 bases from V and 10 from J, leaving 15 bases between them. Germline CDR1 reads SGHAT; CDR2 reads FQNNGV. This CDR3 is 14 amino acids long. CDR3 amino acids: CASSLHRETGEQFF. Written as DNA, the CDR3 is TGTGCCAGCAGCTTACACAGGGAAACGGGGGAGCAGTTCTTC.

This chain joins TRBV21-1 and TRBJ1-1; TRBD1 reflects the table's D call only, with no check against the DNA. TRBV21-1 is tagged as a pseudogene. The CDR3 covers 14 residues. In nucleotides, the CDR3 is TGTGCCAGCAGCAAAGCCCAGGGGGCTTATGAAGCTTTCTTT. Its translation: CASSKAQGAYEAFF.

There are a few counts of this clone. V gene TRBV6-6 combines with J gene TRBJ1-1; D gene uncertain. Germline assignment: CDR1 MNHNY and CDR2 SVGAGI (reference sequence). This CDR3 is 16 amino acids long. V gave up 2 bases and J gave up 1 base, with 14 bases separating them. The CDR3 nucleotides read TGTGCCAGCAGTTACACGGCGAGCGGGGAGAACACTGAAGCTTTCTTT. It codes for CASSYTASGENTEAFF.

This clone occurred a few times. Other nucleotide sequences in the sample specify the same CDR3. This chain connects TRBV5-1 to TRBJ2-1; 8 bases map to TRBD2. This CDR3 contains 15 residues. Germline CDR1 SGHRS, CDR2 YFSETQ. J was trimmed by 4 bases and V by 1 base; bases with no gene match: 4. The CDR3 protein is CASSLSSGGYNEQFF. The CDR3 DNA sequence: TGCGCCAGCAGCTTGTCGAGCGGGGGTTACAATGAGCAGTTCTTC. Full variable domain (missing parts from reference TRBV5-1 and TRBJ2-1): KAGVTQTPRYLIKTRGQQVTLSCSPISGHRSVSWYQQTPGQGLQFLFEYFSETQRNKGNFPGRFSGRQFSNSRSEMNVSTLELGDSALYLCASSLSSGGYNEQFFGPGTRLTVL.

This clone has a single count. Relative to the germline gene, one junction end is altered; a read error may explain this. This chain uses TRBV7-9 with TRBJ2-1; 8 nucleotides line up with TRBD2. CDR3 length: 13 residues. Germline loops: CDR1 SEHNR, CDR2 FQNEAQ (reference sequence). CDR3 amino acids: CATSGGSYNEQFF. CDR3 sequence (DNA): TGTGCCACCAGCGGGGGCTCCTACAATGAGCAGTTCTTC.

This clone was detected ten times or more. The V and J genes are TRBV5-6 and TRBJ1-1, with D tentatively TRBD1 (5 bases). There are 14 residues in the CDR3. V was shortened by 5 bases and J by 0 bases, with 11 bases between the two germline ends. Germline V gene sequence: CDR1 SGHDT, CDR2 YYEEEE. This CDR3 is CASSWGVLNTEAFF. The CDR3 DNA reads TGTGCCAGCAGTTGGGGGGTCCTGAACACTGAAGCTTTCTTT.

This clone was seen once. The V and J genes are TRBV5-1 and TRBJ2-2; no reliable D call. The ends were cut back, 0 bases at V and 0 bases at J, with 3 bases in the middle. Germline V gene sequence: CDR1 SGHRS, CDR2 YFSETQ. This CDR3 is 14 amino acids long. CDR3 residues: CASSLAANTGELFF. CDR3 coding DNA: TGCGCCAGCAGCTTGGCAGCGAACACCGGGGAGCTGTTTTTT.

This chain's CDR3 is CATSRGAGAGGYTF. The CDR3 nucleotides read TGTGCCACCAGCAGAGGAGCGGGGGCGGGTGGCTACACCTTC. The chain couples TRBV15 to TRBJ1-2; tentatively, D is TRBD1 (6 bases). The CDR3 consists of 14 residues. Trimming shortened V by 1 base and J by 7 bases, and 13 bases separated the two germline ends. Germline lookup yields CDR1 LNHNV and CDR2 YYDKDF (reference sequence).

The rearrangement joins TRBV28 to TRBJ2-7; 7 nucleotides align to TRBD1. Germline trimming cut 2 bases from V and 3 bases from J; bases unmatched to any gene: 4. Germline V lookup: CDR1 MDHEN, CDR2 SYDVKM. This CDR3 region has 14 residues. In DNA form, the CDR3 reads TGTGCCAGCAGTTTACGACAGGGTTACTACGAGCAGTACTTC. Translated: CASSLRQGYYEQYF.

V gene TRBV4-1 combines with J gene TRBJ2-3; TRBD2 agrees at 13 bases. The germline gives CDR1 MGHRA, CDR2 YSYEKL. This CDR3 is 17 amino acids long. Trimming cost V 0 bases and J 7 bases; bases outside gene matches: 7. In DNA, the CDR3 is TGCGCCAGCAGCCAAGATACCACTAGCGGGAGGGTTCATACGCAGTATTTT. This codes for CASSQDTTSGRVHTQYF.